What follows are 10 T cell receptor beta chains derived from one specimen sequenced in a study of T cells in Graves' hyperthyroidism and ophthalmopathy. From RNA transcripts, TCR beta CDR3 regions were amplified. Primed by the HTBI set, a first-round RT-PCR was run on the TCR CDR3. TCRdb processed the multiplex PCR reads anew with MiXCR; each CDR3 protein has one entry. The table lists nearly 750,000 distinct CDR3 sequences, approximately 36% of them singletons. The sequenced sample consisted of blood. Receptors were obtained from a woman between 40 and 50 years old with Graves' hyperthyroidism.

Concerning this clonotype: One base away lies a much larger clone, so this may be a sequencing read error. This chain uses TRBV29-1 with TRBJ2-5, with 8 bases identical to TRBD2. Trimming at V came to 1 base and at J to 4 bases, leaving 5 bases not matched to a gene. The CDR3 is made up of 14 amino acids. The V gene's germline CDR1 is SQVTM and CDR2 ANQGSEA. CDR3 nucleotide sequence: TGCAGCGTTGAAGGGCTAGCGGGCCGAGAGACCCAGTACTTC. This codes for CSVEGLAGRETQYF.

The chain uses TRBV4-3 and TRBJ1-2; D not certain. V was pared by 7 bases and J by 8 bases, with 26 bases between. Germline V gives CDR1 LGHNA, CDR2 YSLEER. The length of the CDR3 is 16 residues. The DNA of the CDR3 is TGCGCCAGCAAGCTTGCGAATAGTAACTCCCGAAGGGGCTACACCTTC. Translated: CASKLANSNSRRGYTF.

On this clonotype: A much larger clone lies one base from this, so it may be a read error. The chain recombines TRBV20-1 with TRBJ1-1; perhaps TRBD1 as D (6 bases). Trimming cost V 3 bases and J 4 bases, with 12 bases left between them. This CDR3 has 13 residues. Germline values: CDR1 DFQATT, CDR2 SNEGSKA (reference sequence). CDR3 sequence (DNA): TGCAGTGCTAGCAGACAGGCTACCACTGAAGCTTTCTTT. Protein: CSASRQATTEAFF.

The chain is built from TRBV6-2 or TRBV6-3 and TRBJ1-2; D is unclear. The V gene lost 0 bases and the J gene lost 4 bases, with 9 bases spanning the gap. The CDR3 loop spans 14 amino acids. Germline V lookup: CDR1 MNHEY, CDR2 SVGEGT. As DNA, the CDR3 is TGTGCCAGCAGTTACTCGGGATCCCCCTATGGCTACACCTTC. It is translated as CASSYSGSPYGYTF.

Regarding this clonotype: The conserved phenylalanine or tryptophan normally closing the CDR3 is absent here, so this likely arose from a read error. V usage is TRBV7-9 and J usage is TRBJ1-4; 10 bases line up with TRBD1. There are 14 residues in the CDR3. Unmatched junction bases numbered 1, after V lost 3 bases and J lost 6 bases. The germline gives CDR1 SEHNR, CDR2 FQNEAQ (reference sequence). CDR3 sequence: CASSLGTGDEKLFL. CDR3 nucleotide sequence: TGTGCCAGCAGCTTGGGGACAGGGGATGAAAAACTGTTTCTT.

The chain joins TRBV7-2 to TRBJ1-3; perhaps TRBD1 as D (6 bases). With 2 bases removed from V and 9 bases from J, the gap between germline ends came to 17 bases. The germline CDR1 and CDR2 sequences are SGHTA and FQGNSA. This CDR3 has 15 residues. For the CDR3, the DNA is TGTGCCAGCAGCTTATACGGGGGCCCCGGGGCCACCATATATTTT. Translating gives CASSLYGGPGATIYF.

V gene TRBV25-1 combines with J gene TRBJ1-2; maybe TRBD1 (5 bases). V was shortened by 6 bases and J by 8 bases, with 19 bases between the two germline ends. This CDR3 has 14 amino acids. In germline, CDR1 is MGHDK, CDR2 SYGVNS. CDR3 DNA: TGTGCCAGCAGCTTAGAAGGCGGGGGTAGCGGCTACACCTTC. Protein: CASSLEGGGSGYTF.

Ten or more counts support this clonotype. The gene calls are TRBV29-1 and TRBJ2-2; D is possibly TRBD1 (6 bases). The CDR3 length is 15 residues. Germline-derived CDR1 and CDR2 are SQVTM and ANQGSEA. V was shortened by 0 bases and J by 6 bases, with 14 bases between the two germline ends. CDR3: CSVEEGASLSGELFF. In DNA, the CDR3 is TGCAGCGTTGAAGAGGGGGCCTCCCTCTCCGGGGAGCTGTTTTTT.

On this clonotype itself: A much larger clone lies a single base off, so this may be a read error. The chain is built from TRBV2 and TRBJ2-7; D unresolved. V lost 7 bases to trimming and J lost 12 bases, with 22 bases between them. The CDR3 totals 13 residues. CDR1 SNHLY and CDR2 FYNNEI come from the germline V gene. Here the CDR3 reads CASTSSETRWLYF. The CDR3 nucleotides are TGTGCCAGCACCTCATCCGAGACCCGCTGGCTGTACTTC.

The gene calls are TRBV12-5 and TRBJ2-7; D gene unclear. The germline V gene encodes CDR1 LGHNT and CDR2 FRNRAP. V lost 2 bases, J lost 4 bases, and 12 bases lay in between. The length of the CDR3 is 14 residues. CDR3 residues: CASGLPNQEYEQYF. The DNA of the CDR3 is TGTGCTAGTGGTTTGCCGAACCAGGAATACGAGCAGTACTTC.